This TCR beta chain was recorded in a study of blood T cell repertoires in COVID-19. Study-wide context: Material from acute and convalescent COVID-19 was sourced from the United States, Italy and Spain. The analysed material was cDNA or gDNA that came from T cells, B-cell-depleted T cells, or PBMCs.

Per the original data handling: The authors estimated nucleated cell counts from reference gene primer amplification. Generated by immunoSEQ multiplex PCR, the TCRdb table keeps only in-frame clones and is missing some. V and J calls and clone size are copied from that table; D and trimming were computed from the DNA. This table has 70,000 to 95,000 clones, about 77% appearing once. What was sequenced was peripheral blood. The source is a human donor in a cohort sampled during active COVID-19.

CDR3 in amino acids: CASSLVAGGYYGYTF. CDR3 bases: TGTGCCAGCAGTTTAGTCGCAGGGGGCTACTATGGCTACACCTTC. V is TRBV28 and J is TRBJ1-2; TRBD1 matches at 8 bases. With V trimmed by 2 bases and J by 3 bases, 5 bases remained unmatched. Germline lookup yields CDR1 MDHEN and CDR2 SYDVKM. The CDR3 runs to 15 residues.